These T cell receptor beta chains were read from a single sample in a study of blood T cell repertoires in COVID-19. Produced via immunoSEQ multiplex PCR; TCRdb's table is partial and in-frame only. This sample has 400,000 or so clones, with around nine tenths found just once. Sequencing input: peripheral blood. These receptors originate from a human donor in a cohort sampled during active COVID-19. The CDR3 runs from the conserved cysteine through the conserved F or W. Fields, in order: CDR3 length, clone size, V gene, D gene, J gene, CDR3 protein, CDR3 DNA. The D gene is left open where the match is weak. Rows may omit the clone size; those that give it use once, few, many or a size class.

len: 17; abundance: NA; v_gene: TRBV4-1; d_gene: NA; j_gene: TRBJ2-7; CDR3aa: CASSPLPRLVGSYEQYF; CDR3nt: TGCGCCAGCAGCCCACTCCCCAGACTAGTTGGCTCCTACGAGCAGTACTTC
len: 12; abundance: once; v_gene: TRBV7-6; d_gene: NA; j_gene: TRBJ2-5; CDR3aa: CASSAPRETQYF; CDR3nt: TGTGCCAGCAGCGCGCCCAGGGAGACCCAGTACTTC
len: 17; abundance: NA; v_gene: TRBV5-1; d_gene: TRBD2; j_gene: TRBJ2-3; CDR3aa: CASSLEGTTLSTDTQYF; CDR3nt: TGCGCCAGCAGCTTGGAAGGGACTACCTTAAGCACAGATACGCAGTATTTT
len: 13; abundance: NA; v_gene: TRBV29-1; d_gene: TRBD2; j_gene: TRBJ2-1; CDR3aa: CSALAGAYNEQFF; CDR3nt: TGCAGCGCACTAGCGGGCGCATACAATGAGCAGTTCTTC
len: 15; abundance: once; v_gene: TRBV2; d_gene: TRBD2; j_gene: TRBJ2-7; CDR3aa: CASSEYSGGSYEQYF; CDR3nt: TGTGCCAGCAGTGAGTACAGCGGGGGTTCTTACGAGCAGTACTTC
len: 13; abundance: NA; v_gene: TRBV5-1; d_gene: TRBD2; j_gene: TRBJ2-1; CDR3aa: CASSPLADNEQFF; CDR3nt: TGCGCCAGCAGCCCCCTAGCGGACAATGAGCAGTTCTTC
len: 15; abundance: NA; v_gene: TRBV5-1; d_gene: TRBD1; j_gene: TRBJ1-1; CDR3aa: CASSREGAANTEAFF; CDR3nt: TGCGCCAGCAGTCGCGAGGGGGCCGCGAACACTGAAGCTTTCTTT
len: 14; abundance: NA; v_gene: TRBV21-1; d_gene: NA; j_gene: TRBJ2-2; CDR3aa: CASSWTGSSRELFF; CDR3nt: TGTGCCAGCAGTTGGACAGGGTCTTCAAGGGAGCTGTTTTTT
len: 13; abundance: NA; v_gene: TRBV24-1; d_gene: NA; j_gene: TRBJ2-5; CDR3aa: CATSDGWEETQYF; CDR3nt: TGTGCCACCAGTGACGGGTGGGAAGAGACCCAGTACTTC
len: 17; abundance: NA; v_gene: TRBV14; d_gene: TRBD1; j_gene: TRBJ2-1; CDR3aa: CASSQVGGDRGLNEQFF; CDR3nt: TGTGCCAGCAGCCAAGTCGGAGGAGACAGGGGGCTCAATGAGCAGTTCTTC
len: 18; abundance: NA; v_gene: TRBV4-1; d_gene: NA; j_gene: TRBJ2-3; CDR3aa: CASSQGNPGGPNTDTQYF; CDR3nt: TGCGCCAGCAGCCAAGGTAACCCAGGGGGGCCCAACACAGATACGCAGTATTTT